The 16 T cell receptor beta chains given below trace back to one sample, sequenced in a study of blood T cells in healthy people across ages. Alongside a J-beta primer mix, a sample-barcoded 5' primer served in a second PCR lasting about 7 to 12 cycles. Each CDR3 protein gets one entry after TCRdb re-called the 5' RACE reads with MiXCR. The sample yields around 1,500,000 distinct CDR3 sequences, roughly 30% seen once. The sequencing input was blood. These receptors all stem from a woman aged 25 to 39 in good health.

In regard to this clonotype: The junction departs from germline at one end; a sequencing error may be responsible. The chain employs TRBV5-1 and TRBJ1-1, with 12 bases that match TRBD1. CDR3 length equals 13 residues. Germline loops: CDR1 SGHRS, CDR2 YFSETQ. The CDR3, as DNA: TGCGTCAGCAGCTTGGGACAGGGGGCGGAAGCTTTCTTT. Its protein is CVSSLGQGAEAFF.

Note on this clonotype: This may arise from a read error, as a much more abundant clone is one base away. V usage is TRBV24-1 and J usage is TRBJ1-2; D not certain. This CDR3 is built from 11 residues. The germline CDR1 and CDR2 sequences are KGHDR and SFDVKD. V was trimmed by 9 bases and J by 8 bases, leaving 12 bases between them. CDR3 loop: CATFSRHGYTF. The CDR3 bases are TGTGCCACCTTTAGCAGGCACGGCTACACCTTC.

This clonotype occurred a few times. The chain employs TRBV7-3 and TRBJ1-1; TRBD1 might be the D (5 bases). The length of the CDR3 is 17 residues. Trimming stripped 2 bases from V and 5 bases from J, with 21 bases between. The germline gives CDR1 SGHTA, CDR2 FQGTGA. The CDR3 reads CASSLGVGRGGRTEAFF. The CDR3 nucleotides are TGTGCCAGCAGCTTAGGGGTCGGGAGGGGAGGAAGAACTGAAGCTTTCTTT. Full variable domain (outside the CDR3, taken from reference TRBV7-3 and TRBJ1-1): GAGVSQTPSNKVTEKGKYVELRCDPISGHTALYWYRQSLGQGPEFLIYFQGTGAADDSGLPNDRFFAVRPEGSVSTLKIQRTERGDSAVYLCASSLGVGRGGRTEAFFGQGTRLTVV.

The V call is TRBV28, the J call TRBJ2-5; no firm D call. Deletions cut 2 bases from V and 11 bases from J, with 15 bases between. Germline lookup yields CDR1 MDHEN and CDR2 SYDVKM. The CDR3 loop spans 13 amino acids. The DNA of the CDR3 is TGTGCCAGCAGTTTAGGGAATCACCTGGGGCAGTACTTC. It yields the protein CASSLGNHLGQYF.

V gene TRBV11-2 combines with J gene TRBJ1-6; unclear D gene. The V and J ends lost 3 bases and 13 bases respectively, with 10 bases between them. The CDR3 runs 12 residues. Germline V gene sequence: CDR1 SGHAT, CDR2 FQNNGV. The CDR3 reads CASSFQSPPLHF. The CDR3 coding sequence is TGTGCCAGCAGCTTTCAGTCTCCTCCCCTCCACTTT.

The V gene is TRBV20-1, the J gene TRBJ2-7; the D call may be TRBD1 or TRBD2 (5 bases each). V dropped 0 bases and J dropped 7 bases, with 19 bases sitting between them. Germline V gene lookup returns CDR1 DFQATT and CDR2 SNEGSKA (reference sequence). This CDR3 contains 15 residues. The CDR3 reads CSAREFGGVGNEQYF. The DNA of the CDR3 is TGCAGTGCTAGAGAGTTTGGGGGAGTAGGAAATGAGCAGTACTTC.

The chain uses TRBV20-1 and TRBJ2-1, with D possibly TRBD1 on 7 matching bases. The V gene's germline CDR1 is DFQATT and CDR2 SNEGSKA (reference sequence). V gave up 6 bases and J gave up 8 bases, with 11 bases separating them. The CDR3 spans 11 residues. CDR3 nucleotides: TGCAGTGCGCAGGGGGGCGATGAGCAGTTCTTC. Encoded protein: CSAQGGDEQFF.

This clonotype showed up just a few times. In DNA form, the CDR3 reads TGTGCCAGCAGCTTGACGCAGGACCGTACTGAAGCTTTCTTT. Translated: CASSLTQDRTEAFF. The J gene is TRBJ1-1, the V gene TRBV5-6, with unresolved D. Looked up from germline, CDR1 is SGHDT and CDR2 is YYEEEE. Trimming removed 1 base from V and 5 bases from J, with 12 bases in between. The CDR3 consists of 14 residues.

The chain is built from TRBV2 and TRBJ1-5; D is perhaps TRBD1 (5 bases). Germline loops: CDR1 SNHLY, CDR2 FYNNEI. The CDR3 is 13 residues long. V lost 3 bases to trimming and J lost 7 bases, with 10 bases between them. CDR3 coding DNA: TGTGCCAGCAGTGATTCGGGGGGACAGCCCCAGCATTTT. Residues: CASSDSGGQPQHF.

As concerns this clonotype: A much larger clone lies one base from this, so it may be a read error. This chain links TRBV20-1 with TRBJ2-7, with 13 bases that match TRBD2. CDR1 and CDR2 (germline): DFQATT, SNEGSKA (reference sequence). V was clipped by 0 bases and J by 5 bases; unmatched bases: 10. The CDR3 loop spans 17 amino acids. The CDR3 DNA reads as TGCAGTGCTAGAGATCTTTCGACTAGCGGGAGGATCCACGAGCAGTACTTC. It specifies CSARDLSTSGRIHEQYF.

Notes on this clonotype: It may be a read error: a sequence one base away is much more abundant. The chain couples TRBV24-1 to TRBJ2-1; the D is unclear. CDR1 and CDR2 from the germline V gene are KGHDR and SFDVKD. This CDR3 comprises 12 residues. CDR3 sequence (DNA): TGTGCCACCAGTGGTATTTACAATGAGCGGTTCTTC. Its protein product is CATSGIYNERFF.

The chain couples TRBV11-2 to TRBJ2-7; D is possibly TRBD1 (6 bases). The CDR3 contains 15 residues. Germline assignment: CDR1 SGHAT and CDR2 FQNNGV. The germline V and J ends were trimmed by 5 bases and 2 bases, with 16 bases remaining between them. The CDR3 is CASSHGAGVAYEQYF. The CDR3 coding sequence is TGTGCCAGCAGCCATGGGGCAGGGGTTGCCTACGAGCAGTACTTC.

This clonotype has at least ten counts. The V and J genes are TRBV12-3 or TRBV12-4 and TRBJ2-5, with 8 bases that match TRBD2. V trimming: 3 bases; J trimming: 3 bases; junction bases outside the gene matches: 3. The CDR3 has 14 amino acids. The chain's CDR3 is CASSFTSGKETQYF. The CDR3 DNA sequence: TGTGCCAGCAGTTTCACTAGCGGTAAAGAGACCCAGTACTTC.

In this sample, this clonotype turned up many times. The CDR3 coding sequence is TGCAGTGCTAGAGCGGCAACTCAAGAGACCCAGTACTTC. Translating it yields CSARAATQETQYF. The V gene is TRBV20-1, the J gene TRBJ2-5; no clear D gene. V gave up 1 base and J gave up 2 bases, with 8 bases separating them. CDR3 size: 13 residues. In germline, CDR1 is DFQATT, CDR2 SNEGSKA (reference sequence).

The rearrangement uses TRBV5-5 and TRBJ1-2; 7 nucleotides align to TRBD1. Germline V lookup: CDR1 SGHKS, CDR2 YYEKEE (reference sequence). The ends lost 4 bases at V and 5 bases at J; junction bases unmatched: 8. The CDR3 length is 14 residues. CDR3 DNA: TGTGCCAGCAGCCCGACAGGGATTATATATGGCTACACCTTC. Translating gives CASSPTGIIYGYTF.

Details on this clonotype: A read error may produce the germline difference seen at one junction end. The chain employs TRBV5-1 and TRBJ1-4; 7 bases match TRBD1. Germline lookup yields CDR1 SGHRS and CDR2 YFSETQ. The CDR3 runs to 18 residues. CDR3 loop: CASNLTGTDFTTNEKLFF. CDR3 coding DNA: TGCGCCAGCAACTTGACCGGGACAGACTTTACAACTAATGAAAAACTGTTTTTT.